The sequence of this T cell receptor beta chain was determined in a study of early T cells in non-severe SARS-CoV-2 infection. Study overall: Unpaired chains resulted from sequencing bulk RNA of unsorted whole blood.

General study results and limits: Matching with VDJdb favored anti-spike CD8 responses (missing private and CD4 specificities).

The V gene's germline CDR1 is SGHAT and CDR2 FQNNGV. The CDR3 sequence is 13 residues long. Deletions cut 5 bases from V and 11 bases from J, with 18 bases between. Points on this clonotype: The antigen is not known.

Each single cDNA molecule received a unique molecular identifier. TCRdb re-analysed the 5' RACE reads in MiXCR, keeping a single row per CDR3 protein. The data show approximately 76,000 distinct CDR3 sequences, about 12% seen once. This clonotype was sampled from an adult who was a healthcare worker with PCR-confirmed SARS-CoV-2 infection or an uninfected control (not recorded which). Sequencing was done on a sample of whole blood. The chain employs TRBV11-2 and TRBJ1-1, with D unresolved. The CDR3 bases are TGTGCCAGCAGCAAGCCGGGCCCTCCGAAGGCTTTCTTT. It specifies CASSKPGPPKAFF.